Shown below are 2 T cell receptor beta chains from a single sample sequenced in a study of shared clonotypes between healthy human individuals. Naive-designated CD8 cells lacked CD45RO, were positively enriched for CCR7, and omitted terminally differentiated effector memory CD45RA+ cells. Measured with immunoSEQ multiplex PCR; TCRdb has only the in-frame clones, and not every one. The table lists some 2 million clones, about 95% of them singletons. Sequenced input: naive CD8+ T cells sorted from blood. The receptors originated from a man aged 18 to 29 in good health.

The chain employs TRBV9 and TRBJ2-7; D is perhaps TRBD1 or TRBD2 (6 bases each). Germline V gives CDR1 SGDLS, CDR2 YYNGEE. Trimming pared 3 bases from V and 3 bases from J, leaving 16 bases between. The CDR3 is 15 residues long. Written as DNA, the CDR3 is TGTGCCAGCAGCGCGGGGGACACGATGATCTACGAGCAGTACTTC. It is translated as CASSAGDTMIYEQYF.

CDR3 nucleotide sequence: TGCGCCAGCAGCCAAGTCCGGGAGGGCCGGGACGAGCAGTACTTC. It codes for CASSQVREGRDEQYF. The rearrangement joins TRBV4-3 to TRBJ2-7, with 8 bases matching TRBD2. The CDR3 covers 15 residues. Germline V lookup: CDR1 LGHNA, CDR2 YSLEER. J was trimmed by 5 bases and V by 1 base; bases with no gene match: 7.